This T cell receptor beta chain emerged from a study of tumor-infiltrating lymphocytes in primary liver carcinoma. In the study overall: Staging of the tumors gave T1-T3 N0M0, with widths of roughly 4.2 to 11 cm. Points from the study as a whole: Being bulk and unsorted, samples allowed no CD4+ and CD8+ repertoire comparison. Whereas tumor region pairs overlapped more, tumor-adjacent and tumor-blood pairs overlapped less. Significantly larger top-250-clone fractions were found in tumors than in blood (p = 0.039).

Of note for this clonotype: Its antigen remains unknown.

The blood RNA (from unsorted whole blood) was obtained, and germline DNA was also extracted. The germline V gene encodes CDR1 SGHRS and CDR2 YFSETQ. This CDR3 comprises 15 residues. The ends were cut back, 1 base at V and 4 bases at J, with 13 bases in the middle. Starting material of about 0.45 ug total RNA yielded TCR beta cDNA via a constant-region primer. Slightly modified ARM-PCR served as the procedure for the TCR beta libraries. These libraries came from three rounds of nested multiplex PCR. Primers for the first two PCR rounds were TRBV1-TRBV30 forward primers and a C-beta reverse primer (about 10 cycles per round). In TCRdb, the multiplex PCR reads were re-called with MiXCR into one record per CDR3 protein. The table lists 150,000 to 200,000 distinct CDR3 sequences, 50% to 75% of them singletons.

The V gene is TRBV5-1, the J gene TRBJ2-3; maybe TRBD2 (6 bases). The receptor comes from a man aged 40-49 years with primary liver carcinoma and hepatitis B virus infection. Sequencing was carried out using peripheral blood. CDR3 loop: CASSLRRVDPDTQYF. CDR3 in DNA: TGCGCCAGCAGCTTGAGGAGGGTGGACCCAGATACGCAGTATTTT.